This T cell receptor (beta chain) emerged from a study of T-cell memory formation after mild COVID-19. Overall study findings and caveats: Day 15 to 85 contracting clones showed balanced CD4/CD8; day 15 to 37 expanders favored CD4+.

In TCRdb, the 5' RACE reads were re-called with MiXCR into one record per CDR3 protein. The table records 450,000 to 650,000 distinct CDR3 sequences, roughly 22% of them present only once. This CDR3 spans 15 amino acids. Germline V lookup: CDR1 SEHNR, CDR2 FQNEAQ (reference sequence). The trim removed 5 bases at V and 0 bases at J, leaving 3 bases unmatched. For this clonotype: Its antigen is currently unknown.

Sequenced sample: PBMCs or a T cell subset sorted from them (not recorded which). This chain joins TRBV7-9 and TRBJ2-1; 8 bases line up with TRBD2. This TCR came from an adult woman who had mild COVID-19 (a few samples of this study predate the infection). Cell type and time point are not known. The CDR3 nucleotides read TGTGCCAGCAGCGTACTAGCGGACTCCTACAATGAGCAGTTCTTC. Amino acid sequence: CASSVLADSYNEQFF. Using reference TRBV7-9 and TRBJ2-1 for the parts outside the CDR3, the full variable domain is DTGVSQNPRHKITKRGQNVTFRCDPISEHNRLYWYRQTLGQGPEFLTYFQNEAQLEKSRLLSDRFSAERPKGSFSTLEIQRTEQGDSAMYLCASSVLADSYNEQFFGPGTRLTVL.